This is a list of T cell receptor beta chains from one sample in a study of T cell changes during pregnancy in multiple sclerosis. Assay: immunoSEQ multiplex PCR; the TCRdb copy retains only in-frame clones and omits some. This table holds about 110,000 clones, about 90% found once. The sample in question was peripheral blood, obtained before pregnancy. Source of these receptors: a female donor with multiple sclerosis, enrolled in a pregnancy study. The CDR3 runs from the conserved cysteine through the conserved F or W. Fields, in order: CDR3 DNA, CDR3 protein, V gene, J gene, clone size, D gene. The D gene is left open where the match is weak. Clone size is not always given. Where it is, it says once, few, many or a class for expanded clones.

TGTGCCAGCAGCTTATACAGGGGTGACACTGAAGCTTTCTTT	CASSLYRGDTEAFF	TRBV7-2	TRBJ1-1	-	TRBD1
TGTGCCAGCAGCCCAAGGACTAGCGGGTGGGAGACCCAGTACTTC	CASSPRTSGWETQYF	TRBV7-9	TRBJ2-5	-	TRBD2
TGTGCCAGCAGTGAAGCAGGACTATCGACATACGAGCAGTACTTC	CASSEAGLSTYEQYF	TRBV6-1	TRBJ2-7	-	-
TGTGCCAGCAGCTTGGGTCACAGGGGAGTCTCCTACGAGCAGTACTTC	CASSLGHRGVSYEQYF	TRBV5-6	TRBJ2-7	-	TRBD1
TGTGCCAGCAGCCCCGACAGGGCACCACCGTTGAACACTGAAGCTTTCTTT	CASSPDRAPPLNTEAFF	TRBV2	TRBJ1-1	once	TRBD1
TGTGCCAGCAGCCCAGAAGGACTAGCGGGGGCCTACTCCTACAATGAGCAGTTCTTC	CASSPEGLAGAYSYNEQFF	TRBV9	TRBJ2-1	-	TRBD2
TGTGCCAGTAGTACCACTCAGCGGGGGAACACCTACGAGCAGTACTTC	CASSTTQRGNTYEQYF	TRBV19	TRBJ2-7	-	TRBD2
TGTGCCAGCAGCTCCGGGGGAATGAACACTGAAGCTTTCTTT	CASSSGGMNTEAFF	TRBV11-2	TRBJ1-1	-	-
TGTGCCAGCACCCCCAGACTAGCGGGAGGGCGGGATGAGCAGTTCTTC	CASTPRLAGGRDEQFF	TRBV28	TRBJ2-1	-	TRBD2
TGTGCCAGCAGCTTAGAGGCGGGGCCCTACGAGCAGTACTTC	CASSLEAGPYEQYF	TRBV7-3	TRBJ2-7	-	-
TGTGCCAGCAGCTTAGGGGCGGGGGGTTCAGATACGCAGTATTTT	CASSLGAGGSDTQYF	TRBV7-3	TRBJ2-3	-	TRBD2
TGTGCTTCCTGGGGGGGCGCCTACCCCTCTTCGGTTAGCAATCAGCCCCAGCATTTT	CASWGGAYPSSVSNQPQHF	TRBV28	TRBJ1-5	-	-
TGTGCCAGTAGCCAAGGGGTCGCAACTAATGAAAAACTGTTTTTT	CASSQGVATNEKLFF	TRBV19	TRBJ1-4	-	-
TGTGCCTGGTTCCGGGACAGATTATTCACTTACCATTATGGCTACACCTTC	CAWFRDRLFTYHYGYTF	TRBV30	TRBJ1-2	-	TRBD1
TGCAGTGCTCCCAGAGGGTACGAGCAGTACTTC	CSAPRGYEQYF	TRBV20-1	TRBJ2-7	-	-
TGTGCCAGTAGTCCTGACTGGGCTGAAGCTTTCTTT	CASSPDWAEAFF	TRBV19	TRBJ1-1	once	-
TGCGCCAGCAGTCCCCAGGGGGGCAATCAGCCCCAGCATTTT	CASSPQGGNQPQHF	TRBV23-1	TRBJ1-5	-	TRBD1
TGTGCCAGCAGTCTGAAGCGCGGGAGTAAGTCTGGCGAGCAGTACTTC	CASSLKRGSKSGEQYF	TRBV7-2	TRBJ2-7	-	TRBD2
TGTGCCAGCAGTGAGCGGGAATCTTGGAGGGAGCAGTACTTC	CASSERESWREQYF	TRBV6-1	TRBJ2-7	once	-
TGTGCCAGCAGTTTCGTTCAGGGTGTTGGAGAGACCCAGTACTTC	CASSFVQGVGETQYF	TRBV27	TRBJ2-5	-	-
TGTGCCAGCAGCGATGGACAGGGACTAAATTCACCCCTCCACTTT	CASSDGQGLNSPLHF	TRBV9	TRBJ1-6	few	TRBD1
TGTGCCAGCAGCTTACAGACTAGCGGGTACTCCTACGAGCAGTACTTC	CASSLQTSGYSYEQYF	TRBV7-2	TRBJ2-7	-	TRBD2
TGTGCCAGCAGCTTATGGGCCACTTCGGCCTCTTACAATGAGCAGTTCTTC	CASSLWATSASYNEQFF	TRBV7-3	TRBJ2-1	-	-
TGTGCCAGCAGCTTTAGCCCGAGACAGGACCAAGAGACCCAGTACTTC	CASSFSPRQDQETQYF	TRBV5-6	TRBJ2-5	-	-
TGTGCCAGCAGCTTAGCGCGCGGGGGGGAAGGCTACACCTTC	CASSLARGGEGYTF	TRBV7-6	TRBJ1-2	-	-
TGTGCCAGCTCACCACCGCGACAGGCGAACTATGGCTACACCTTC	CASSPPRQANYGYTF	TRBV18	TRBJ1-2	-	-
TGTGCCAGTAGTATTTCTAGCGAGTCCTACGAGCAGTACTTC	CASSISSESYEQYF	TRBV19	TRBJ2-7	-	-
TGTGCCAGCACCCGCAGGCAGGGAGGCCAGCCCCAGCATTTT	CASTRRQGGQPQHF	TRBV6-5	TRBJ1-5	-	-
TGCGCCAGCAGCTTGGTCCCAACAGGGGCGAATTCACCCCTCCACTTT	CASSLVPTGANSPLHF	TRBV5-1	TRBJ1-6	-	TRBD1
TGTGCCAGCAGCTCCGGGACAGGTCTAGCTAACTATGGCTACACCTTC	CASSSGTGLANYGYTF	TRBV5-6	TRBJ1-2	-	TRBD1
TGTGCCAGCAGCTTCGACAGCGACAATCGGCCCCAGCATTTT	CASSFDSDNRPQHF	TRBV11-2	TRBJ1-5	-	-
TGTGCCTGGAGTGGAGGACAGGTCCTTGGAAACACCATATATTTT	CAWSGGQVLGNTIYF	TRBV30	TRBJ1-3	-	TRBD1
TGTGCCAGCAGCCCCGGGACTAGCGCCTACGAGCAGTACTTC	CASSPGTSAYEQYF	TRBV6-5	TRBJ2-7	-	TRBD2